The rows below give T cell receptor beta chains drawn from one sample of a study of blood T cell repertoires in COVID-19. The data were produced by immunoSEQ multiplex PCR, yet TCRdb's version contains in-frame clones alone and is incomplete. The data show 250,000 to 300,000 clones, with roughly 91% seen just once and 2.3% held by the top ten. Sequencing was performed on PBMCs or T cells enriched from blood (not recorded which). The receptors stem from a woman between 40 and 50 years old with acute COVID-19. CDR3s leave out the opening cysteine and the closing phenylalanine or tryptophan.

v_call: TRBV6-2/TRBV6-3; cdr3_aa: ASSQTGLPVETQY
v_call: TRBV28; cdr3_aa: ACPGPLGSSYNEQF
v_call: TRBV4-3; cdr3_aa: ASSQGTGGDEQY
v_call: TRBV2; cdr3_aa: ASRELAGGLGDTQY
v_call: TRBV27; cdr3_aa: ASSPVGGGRNMGT
v_call: TRBV12-3/TRBV12-4; cdr3_aa: ASSSRVDTQY
v_call: TRBV2; cdr3_aa: ASRLASGVYEQY
v_call: TRBV5-1; cdr3_aa: ASSLGTLGPYGYT
v_call: TRBV4-2; cdr3_aa: ASSQEAGGLAF
v_call: TRBV30; cdr3_aa: AWSGAGLNYNEQF
v_call: TRBV5-4; cdr3_aa: ASSPGAGELF
v_call: TRBV11-3; cdr3_aa: ASSSTAYEQY
v_call: TRBV28; cdr3_aa: ASSFSGTGSNTEAF
v_call: TRBV5-4; cdr3_aa: ASSLKTGGYIGNTIY
v_call: TRBV2; cdr3_aa: ASVREMNTEAF
v_call: TRBV28; cdr3_aa: ASSLWRDGRGTEAF
v_call: TRBV18; cdr3_aa: ASSPPGEPKNIQY
v_call: TRBV5-1; cdr3_aa: ASSSRTGGNYGYT
v_call: TRBV19; cdr3_aa: ASYRGTTEAF
v_call: TRBV9; cdr3_aa: ASSVVWGGRADTQY
v_call: TRBV3-1/TRBV3-2; cdr3_aa: ASSQDQRRPYEQY
v_call: TRBV11-3; cdr3_aa: ASSLGGGNEQF
v_call: TRBV7-9; cdr3_aa: ASSLALDSPLH
v_call: TRBV3-1/TRBV3-2; cdr3_aa: ASSPTGGIGYT
v_call: TRBV9; cdr3_aa: ASSPHRGETGANVLT
v_call: TRBV19; cdr3_aa: ASSDHRGRNYGYT
v_call: TRBV2; cdr3_aa: ASSEVGAANEKLF
v_call: TRBV3-1/TRBV3-2; cdr3_aa: ASSSKQGTEAF
v_call: TRBV19; cdr3_aa: ASSSSGRANTGELF
v_call: TRBV12-3/TRBV12-4; cdr3_aa: ASSLDREQF
v_call: TRBV5-6; cdr3_aa: ASSPDILAGVNEQF
v_call: TRBV18; cdr3_aa: ASSPGLAGTGELF
v_call: TRBV14; cdr3_aa: ASSQVGREDYGYT
v_call: TRBV7-8; cdr3_aa: ASSLSGQRNTGELF
v_call: TRBV29-1; cdr3_aa: SVERDYYGYT
v_call: TRBV7-8; cdr3_aa: ASSLAGGPYEQY
v_call: TRBV11-2; cdr3_aa: ASSLESLASGDYEQY
v_call: TRBV7-9; cdr3_aa: ASRGTGPPYEQY
v_call: TRBV5-4; cdr3_aa: ASMEGDSYGYT
v_call: TRBV7-9; cdr3_aa: ASSLGSRGKVWNTEAF
v_call: TRBV7-2; cdr3_aa: ASSLGQGLNQPQH
v_call: TRBV29-1; cdr3_aa: STDRDTEAF
v_call: TRBV7-9; cdr3_aa: ASSAGQGGYYGYT
v_call: TRBV29-1; cdr3_aa: SVGRQGQGGYT
v_call: TRBV4-1; cdr3_aa: ASSRSGQGRGNEKLF
v_call: TRBV7-8; cdr3_aa: ASSLALYSSTDTQY
v_call: TRBV10-3; cdr3_aa: AISDGQGAYEQY